Shown below are 21 T cell receptor beta chains from a single sample sequenced in a study of cytomegalovirus exposure and HLA in healthy donors. The PCR used 60 Vbeta and 13 Jbeta primers. The assay was immunoSEQ multiplex PCR, and TCRdb's table has in-frame clones only and misses some. The sample features about 160,000 clones, with about 2% in its top ten. The sample consisted of PBMCs. The receptor source for this set is a young man in good health and CMV-seronegative.

The chain couples TRBV6-4 to TRBJ2-1; 11 nucleotides align to TRBD2. The CDR3 consists of 15 residues. Germline-derived CDR1 and CDR2 are MRHNA and SNTAGT. With 5 bases clipped from V and 5 bases from J, the junction kept 5 bases outside the gene matches. The CDR3 here is CASSPGTSGDNEQFF. CDR3 nucleotides: TGTGCCAGCAGTCCCGGGACTAGCGGTGACAATGAGCAGTTCTTC.

V gene TRBV7-9 combines with J gene TRBJ1-2; TRBD1 might be the D (5 bases). With 8 bases removed from V and 4 bases from J, the gap between germline ends came to 14 bases. There are 13 residues in the CDR3. The germline CDR1 and CDR2 sequences are SEHNR and FQNEAQ (reference sequence). This CDR3 is CASAQGALYGYTF. Written as DNA, the CDR3 is TGTGCCAGCGCCCAAGGGGCCCTCTATGGCTACACCTTC.

This chain joins TRBV18 and TRBJ2-7; 7 positions match TRBD1. This CDR3 has 14 amino acids. CDR1 is KGHSH, CDR2 LQKENI, per germline. V shed 1 base and J 3 bases; nucleotides not matched to a gene: 3. The CDR3 protein is CASSPQGTVYEQYF. CDR3 nucleotides: TGTGCCAGCTCACCACAAGGGACAGTCTACGAGCAGTACTTC. The whole variable domain, filled in from reference TRBV18 and TRBJ2-7, reads NAGVMQNPRHLVRRRGQEARLRCSPMKGHSHVYWYRQLPEEGLKFMVYLQKENIIDESGMPKERFSAEFPKEGPSILRIQQVVRGDSAAYFCASSPQGTVYEQYFGPGTRLTVT.

The chain employs TRBV18 and TRBJ2-3; D is unresolved. Looked up from germline, CDR1 is KGHSH and CDR2 is LQKENI. The germline V and J ends were trimmed by 3 bases and 4 bases, with 2 bases remaining between them. There are 11 residues in the CDR3. CDR3 DNA: TGTGCCAGCTCACCCTCAGATACGCAGTATTTT. Translating gives CASSPSDTQYF.

The chain is built from TRBV29-1 and TRBJ1-1; D might be TRBD1 (5 bases). The CDR3 has 13 amino acids. From germline, CDR1 is SQVTM and CDR2 ANQGSEA. The germline V and J ends were trimmed by 7 bases and 5 bases, with 17 bases remaining between them. The CDR3 DNA is TGCAGCGCCCGAGGCGGGGGAGGAACTGAAGCTTTCTTT. Translation gives CSARGGGGTEAFF.

The rearrangement links TRBV10-3 to TRBJ2-5, with 12 bases lining up with TRBD2. From germline, CDR1 is ENHRY and CDR2 SYGVKD. The CDR3 length is 17 residues. V gave up 3 bases and J gave up 5 bases; unmatched junction bases: 10. CDR3 protein: CAISERTSGRWTETQYF. The DNA for the CDR3 is TGTGCCATCAGTGAAAGAACTAGCGGGAGGTGGACGGAGACCCAGTACTTC.

The chain combines TRBV27 with TRBJ1-5; 7 bases are a match to TRBD1. The CDR3 has 17 amino acids. Per the germline V gene, CDR1 is MNHEY and CDR2 is SMNVEV (reference sequence). V shed 0 bases, J shed 4 bases, and the junction held 9 bases outside the gene matches. The CDR3 loop is CASSLSGFGTANQPQHF. As DNA, the CDR3 is TGTGCCAGCAGTTTATCCGGTTTCGGGACAGCTAATCAGCCCCAGCATTTT.

The V and J genes are TRBV9 and TRBJ2-3, with TRBD2 as a possible D gene (5 bases). CDR1 is SGDLS, CDR2 YYNGEE, per germline. V lost 4 bases and J 3 bases, leaving 15 bases between the germline ends. This CDR3 is built from 15 residues. The CDR3 coding sequence is TGTGCCAGCAGCTCCAAACGGGAAAGAACAGATACGCAGTATTTT. Residues: CASSSKRERTDTQYF.

V usage is TRBV27 and J usage is TRBJ2-3, with 9 bases fitting TRBD1. This CDR3 is 15 amino acids long. Germline lookup yields CDR1 MNHEY and CDR2 SMNVEV (reference sequence). J gave up 6 bases and V 5 bases, and 9 bases lay outside the gene matches. DNA of the CDR3: TGTGCCAGCAGTGCGGACAGGGGAGAGGGGGATACGCAGTATTTT. This translates into CASSADRGEGDTQYF.

The gene calls are TRBV5-4 and TRBJ1-1; D is ambiguous. Deletions cut 2 bases from V and 5 bases from J, with 10 bases between. Germline V CDR1 and CDR2: SGHNT, YYREEE (reference sequence). The CDR3 loop spans 13 amino acids. The CDR3 DNA sequence: TGTGCCAGCAGCTTTCTAGTGTTAACTGAAGCTTTCTTT. Translating it yields CASSFLVLTEAFF.

The chain recombines TRBV28 with TRBJ1-5; the match to TRBD1 covers 12 bases. The CDR3 is 13 amino acids. Looked up from germline, CDR1 is MDHEN and CDR2 is SYDVKM. Trimming took 8 bases from V and 5 from J; bases not matched to a gene: 1. The chain's CDR3 is CASGDRGHQPQHF. DNA for the CDR3: TGTGCCAGCGGGGACAGGGGGCATCAGCCCCAGCATTTT.

The CDR3 DNA follows: TGTGCCAGTAGTTTAAGACTAGCGGGAGTCTCGGGCTCCTACGAGCAGTACTTC. Its protein is CASSLRLAGVSGSYEQYF. V gene TRBV19 combines with J gene TRBJ2-7; 12 bases agree with TRBD2. V lost 5 bases, J lost 0 bases, and 11 bases stayed unmatched. The CDR3 consists of 18 residues. The germline V gene encodes CDR1 LNHDA and CDR2 SQIVND (reference sequence).

This sequence joins TRBV5-1 and TRBJ1-3; D is possibly TRBD1 (5 bases). Trimming stripped 4 bases from V and 4 bases from J, with 18 bases between. Per germline, CDR1 SGHRS and CDR2 YFSETQ. This CDR3 region has 16 residues. CDR3 DNA: TGCGCCAGCAGCCGGGGTACGGGGGGTTACGGAAACACCATATATTTT. This encodes CASSRGTGGYGNTIYF.

The rearrangement uses TRBV5-1 and TRBJ2-4; 7 bases fit TRBD2. CDR1 and CDR2 from the germline V gene are SGHRS and YFSETQ. J gave up 5 bases and V 6 bases, and 11 bases lay outside the gene matches. The CDR3 has 15 amino acids. The CDR3 DNA sequence: TGCGCCAGCAATCCGACCGGGACTACCCAAAACATTCAGTACTTC. It encodes CASNPTGTTQNIQYF.

The V call is TRBV6-5, the J call TRBJ2-7; D uncertain. Per the germline V gene, CDR1 is MNHEY and CDR2 is SVGAGI. Trimming removed 2 bases at V and 4 bases at J, with 12 bases between. The CDR3 contains 14 residues. The CDR3 loop reads CASSYQAGFYEQYF. The CDR3 nucleotides are TGTGCCAGCAGTTACCAGGCAGGTTTTTACGAGCAGTACTTC.

This chain uses TRBV10-3 with TRBJ2-1; D is possibly TRBD1 (5 bases). Between the trimmed V and J ends, which lost 2 bases and 0 bases, there was a span of 14 bases. From germline, CDR1 is ENHRY and CDR2 SYGVKD. This CDR3 has 17 residues. The CDR3 is CAISEMQSQGSYNEQFF. In DNA, the CDR3 is TGTGCCATCAGTGAGATGCAGAGCCAGGGCTCCTACAATGAGCAGTTCTTC.

This chain connects TRBV14 to TRBJ1-1; D is perhaps TRBD1 (6 bases). The germline V gene encodes CDR1 SGHDN and CDR2 FVKESK. Trimming left V 4 bases short and J 8 bases short, with 11 bases between. The CDR3 runs 12 residues. The CDR3 DNA sequence: TGTGCCAGCAGCCGTGGACAGATAGAAGCTTTCTTT. Protein product: CASSRGQIEAFF.

This sequence joins TRBV5-8 and TRBJ2-5; the D is unclear. Germline V gene lookup returns CDR1 SGHTS and CDR2 YDEGEE. The length of the CDR3 is 14 residues. Trimming pared 3 bases from V and 5 bases from J, leaving 14 bases between. The CDR3 bases are TGTGCCAGCAGCTCCCGTAGTGCGTGGGAGACCCAGTACTTC. Amino acids: CASSSRSAWETQYF.

The J gene is TRBJ2-5, the V gene TRBV19; a weak D match, TRBD1 (6 bases). V was clipped by 6 bases and J by 5 bases, with 10 bases between them. Germline V gives CDR1 LNHDA, CDR2 SQIVND (reference sequence). The CDR3 extends over 12 amino acids. The CDR3: CASSTQGETQYF. The CDR3 region has the DNA TGTGCCAGTAGCACACAGGGCGAGACCCAGTACTTC.

J is TRBJ2-1 and V is TRBV15; TRBD2 agrees at 9 bases. Germline values: CDR1 LNHNV, CDR2 YYDKDF (reference sequence). V was clipped by 11 bases and J by 10 bases; unmatched bases: 12. The CDR3 runs to 13 residues. The DNA for the CDR3 is TGTGCCTCTCGGCGGGAGGGCCTTGGCGAGCAGTTCTTC. Translated, it gives CASRREGLGEQFF.

The J gene is TRBJ2-1, the V gene TRBV19, with 9 bases fitting TRBD2. This CDR3 has 16 amino acids. Germline V gene lookup returns CDR1 LNHDA and CDR2 SQIVND (reference sequence). Trimming took 7 bases from V and 10 from J; bases not matched to a gene: 17. CDR3 in DNA: TGTGCCAGTACTCCCGGGATAGCGGGAGCAGTATGGGAGCAGTTCTTC. It specifies CASTPGIAGAVWEQFF.